Only a few counts were recorded for the clone carrying this TCR beta chain. The data were taken from a study of cytomegalovirus exposure and HLA in healthy donors. The overall study: Researchers found that approximately 85% of over 350 genotyped donors fell within the Caucasian-associated ancestry cluster.

Germline V gene sequence: CDR1 SGHAT, CDR2 FQNNGV. The V end lost 2 bases, the J end lost 0 bases, and 13 bases lay between the germline ends. This CDR3 is built from 17 residues. The PCR contained 60 Vbeta and 13 Jbeta primers. TCRdb keeps only in-frame clones here, not all; method: immunoSEQ multiplex PCR. The sample records around 120,000 clones, 75% to 85% being singletons. This clonotype was sampled from a man aged 18 to 29 in good health and CMV-seronegative. Sequenced material: PBMCs. The chain has TRBV11-2 and TRBJ1-4; TRBD1 is a possible D gene (5 bases). The CDR3 coding sequence is TGTGCCAGCAGCTTATACAGGACCCGCGCAACTAATGAAAAACTGTTTTTT. Its protein is CASSLYRTRATNEKLFF.